This TCR beta chain was captured by sequencing in a study of T cell responses to AZD1222 COVID-19 vaccine. Sequencing used immunoSEQ multiplex PCR; TCRdb keeps in-frame clones, though not all of them. The sample has under 300,000 clones, 90% to 95% seen once. V was trimmed by 6 bases and J by 6 bases, leaving 12 bases between them. The CDR3 contains 13 residues. Germline V gene sequence: CDR1 LNHDA, CDR2 SQIVND (reference sequence). The chain combines TRBV19 with TRBJ1-5; tentative D call: TRBD1 (5 bases). The starting material was peripheral blood, obtained on day 0 of AZD1222 vaccination. The TCR comes from an adult in good health. CDR3: CASSRDGPQPQHF. The CDR3 bases are TGTGCCAGTAGCCGGGACGGTCCTCAGCCCCAGCATTTT.